This T cell receptor (beta chain) is from a study of T cell changes during pregnancy in multiple sclerosis. Assay used: immunoSEQ multiplex PCR; TCRdb lists only in-frame clones, some missing. This sample has just under 80,000 clones, with 85% to 95% found just once. This TCR derives from a female donor in good health, enrolled as a control in a pregnancy study. The material sequenced was peripheral blood, taken in the second trimester of pregnancy.

CDR3 in DNA: TGTGCCAGCAGCGTAGGACAGGGTCTGGACGAGCAGTACTTC. Protein: CASSVGQGLDEQYF. The V call is TRBV9, the J call TRBJ2-7, with 7 bases that match TRBD1. CDR3 length equals 14 residues. After removal of 0 bases from V and 5 bases from J, the junction contained 5 bases not matched to a gene. CDR1 SGDLS and CDR2 YYNGEE come from the germline V gene.